This T cell receptor (beta chain) was captured in a study of beta chain features in type 1 diabetes. Whole-study results and caveats: Within the patient group, naive, central memory and Treg TCRB repertoires appeared more similar to each other than within healthy donors.

About this clone itself: Its specificity is unknown.

Trimming took 2 bases from V and 4 from J, leaving 6 bases between them. The CDR3 extends over 13 amino acids. Germline loops: CDR1 KGHSH, CDR2 LQKENI. The sequenced template was cDNA made from the entire isolated RNA. Stem cell-like memory T cell samples averaged roughly 1.1 million reads. The repertoire was sequenced with immunoSEQ multiplex PCR; TCRdb's copy has only in-frame clones and lacks some. The sample has tens of thousands of clones; roughly 50% are singletons. This chain uses TRBV18 with TRBJ2-1; D gene unclear. Input material: stem cell memory CD4+ T cells from blood. The sequence was collected from a woman aged 30 to 39 in good health. The CDR3 DNA reads as TGTGCCAGCTCACCAACCGAGTACAATGAGCAGTTCTTC. Protein product: CASSPTEYNEQFF.